The 15 T cell receptor beta chains below come from one sample, sequenced in a study of blood T cell repertoires in COVID-19. Sequencing was performed with immunoSEQ multiplex PCR; in TCRdb, only in-frame clones are kept and a portion is missing. This sample has tens of thousands of clones, with approximately 88% found just once. The sample taken for sequencing was peripheral blood. Receptors were obtained from a man aged 80 or over with acute or convalescent COVID-19.

The rearrangement uses TRBV5-6 and TRBJ2-2; 12 bases match TRBD2. The CDR3 is 16 residues long. Germline trimming cut 3 bases from V and 7 bases from J; bases unmatched to any gene: 7. The germline gives CDR1 SGHDT, CDR2 YYEEEE. This chain's CDR3 is CASSSLAGGLNGELFF. The CDR3 DNA sequence: TGTGCCAGCAGCTCCCTAGCGGGGGGGCTAAACGGGGAGCTGTTTTTT.

The chain recombines TRBV20-1 with TRBJ1-6, with D perhaps TRBD1 (6 bases). Between the trimmed V and J ends, which lost 3 bases and 3 bases, there was a span of 12 bases. CDR1 is DFQATT and CDR2 is SNEGSKA in the germline V gene (reference sequence). The CDR3 runs to 15 residues. The CDR3 reads CSASGEGVYNSPLHF. For the CDR3, the DNA is TGCAGTGCTAGTGGGGAGGGGGTCTATAATTCACCCCTCCACTTT.

This chain uses TRBV24-1 with TRBJ1-2, with D unclear. This CDR3 contains 11 residues. Trimming took 5 bases from V and 6 from J, leaving 6 bases between them. CDR1 is KGHDR and CDR2 is SFDVKD in the germline V gene. This CDR3 is CATSGIDGYTF. Here the CDR3 DNA reads TGTGCCACCAGTGGTATAGATGGCTACACCTTC.

This clone was seen a single time. J is TRBJ1-2 and V is TRBV6-5; 9 bases agree with TRBD1. V was clipped by 4 bases and J by 7 bases; unmatched bases: 4. The CDR3 covers 13 residues. The germline CDR1 and CDR2 sequences are MNHEY and SVGAGI. This CDR3 reads CASSSGQGGGYTF. The CDR3, as DNA: TGTGCCAGCAGTTCGGGACAGGGCGGTGGCTACACCTTC.

This sequence joins TRBV18 and TRBJ1-2; 9 bases are a match to TRBD1. The CDR3 spans 14 residues. After removal of 4 bases from V and 6 bases from J, the junction contained 6 bases not matched to a gene. Germline CDR1 and CDR2: KGHSH and LQKENI. CDR3 loop: CASSQTGGRDGYTF. CDR3 coding DNA: TGTGCCAGCTCACAAACAGGGGGCCGGGATGGCTACACCTTC.

The chain joins TRBV6-6 to TRBJ2-3; D is perhaps TRBD1 (6 bases). CDR1 is MNHNY and CDR2 is SVGAGI in the germline V gene (reference sequence). Trimming left V 8 bases short and J 2 bases short, with 11 bases between. The CDR3 has 13 amino acids. In nucleotides, the CDR3 is TGTGCCAGCGAACAGGGAGACACAGATACGCAGTATTTT. Residues: CASEQGDTDTQYF.

The V gene is TRBV6-4, the J gene TRBJ1-4, with no clear D. This CDR3 contains 15 residues. Trimming took off 6 bases at V and 4 bases at J, with 15 bases between the two ends. Germline V CDR1 and CDR2: MRHNA, SNTAGT. This chain's CDR3 is CASRGPAGVNEKLFF. CDR3 bases: TGTGCCAGCAGAGGTCCTGCAGGCGTTAATGAAAAACTGTTTTTT.

This clone was seen just once. The rearrangement joins TRBV10-3 to TRBJ2-2; TRBD1 agrees at 7 bases. The germline gives CDR1 ENHRY, CDR2 SYGVKD. The CDR3 contains 15 residues. V lost 4 bases and J lost 8; bases outside the gene matches: 10. CDR3 residues: CAISVTRTGAGELFF. CDR3 DNA: TGTGCCATCAGTGTGACCAGGACAGGAGCTGGGGAGCTGTTTTTT.

The CDR3 sequence: CASSIGGRGPSYEQYF. The CDR3 nucleotides are TGTGCCAGCAGCATCGGTGGCAGGGGGCCCTCCTACGAGCAGTACTTC. The chain couples TRBV6-4 to TRBJ2-7, with 8 bases fitting TRBD1. The V and J ends lost 6 bases and 0 bases, in that order; junction bases with no gene match: 10. Germline V lookup: CDR1 MRHNA, CDR2 SNTAGT. The CDR3 is made up of 16 amino acids.

The J gene is TRBJ2-3, the V gene TRBV30, with TRBD1 as a possible D gene (5 bases). The CDR3 has 15 amino acids. Germline V gene data show CDR1 as GTSNPN and CDR2 as SVGIG (reference sequence). Between the trimmed V and J ends, which lost 1 base and 4 bases, there was a span of 15 bases. The CDR3 protein is CAWSGRLPRADTQYF. DNA of the CDR3: TGTGCCTGGAGTGGGCGGCTCCCCAGGGCAGATACGCAGTATTTT.

This rearrangement joins TRBV7-9 to TRBJ2-7, with TRBD1 matching over 9 bases. Germline CDR1 reads SEHNR; CDR2 reads FQNEAQ (reference sequence). The CDR3 length is 17 residues. The J segment lost 7 bases and the V segment lost 1 base, leaving 14 bases of the junction unmatched. This CDR3 is CASSLEVFRTGDKEQYF. The DNA of the CDR3 is TGTGCCAGCAGCTTAGAGGTATTCCGGACAGGGGATAAAGAGCAGTACTTC.

For the CDR3, the DNA is TGCGCCAGCAGTATTGACAGCTATAGCAATCAGCCCCAGCATTTT. Encoded protein: CASSIDSYSNQPQHF. The chain carries TRBV5-1 and TRBJ1-5; possible D gene TRBD1, 5 bases. CDR1 is SGHRS and CDR2 is YFSETQ in the germline V gene. CDR3 length: 15 amino acids. Trimming took 5 bases from V and 0 from J, leaving 12 bases between them.

The chain couples TRBV19 to TRBJ1-2; weak D call: TRBD1 (5 bases). Germline-derived CDR1 and CDR2 are LNHDA and SQIVND (reference sequence). This CDR3 spans 14 amino acids. V gave up 7 bases and J gave up 3 bases, with 15 bases separating them. The CDR3 DNA reads as TGTGCCAGTACCCTGGGGCTCCCACACTATGGCTACACCTTC. Amino acid sequence: CASTLGLPHYGYTF. Full variable domain (remainder filled in from reference TRBV19 and TRBJ1-2): DGGITQSPKYLFRKEGQNVTLSCEQNLNHDAMYWYRQDPGQGLRLIYYSQIVNDFQKGDIAEGYSVSREKKESFPLTVTSAQKNPTAFYLCASTLGLPHYGYTFGSGTRLTVV.

The V call is TRBV19, the J call TRBJ2-1; the D gene is possibly TRBD1 (5 bases). The length of the CDR3 is 13 residues. Germline CDR1 reads LNHDA; CDR2 reads SQIVND (reference sequence). V was clipped by 6 bases and J by 1 base, with 7 bases between them. CDR3 in amino acids: CASSQGSYNEQFF. CDR3 bases: TGTGCCAGTAGCCAGGGATCCTACAATGAGCAGTTCTTC.

The V gene is TRBV5-1, the J gene TRBJ1-4; 11 bases match TRBD1. Germline CDR1 is SGHRS and CDR2 is YFSETQ. The V segment lost 0 bases and the J segment 3 bases; nucleotides outside the gene matches: 1. The CDR3 contains 16 residues. The CDR3 region is CASSLGTGGSNEKLFF. The CDR3 nucleotides read TGCGCCAGCAGCTTGGGGACAGGGGGCTCTAATGAAAAACTGTTTTTT. Variable domain in full (rest from reference TRBV5-1 and TRBJ1-4): KAGVTQTPRYLIKTRGQQVTLSCSPISGHRSVSWYQQTPGQGLQFLFEYFSETQRNKGNFPGRFSGRQFSNSRSEMNVSTLELGDSALYLCASSLGTGGSNEKLFFGSGTQLSVL.